This T cell receptor (beta chain) stems from a study of post-analysis software for immune sequencing data. Study-level information: Some patients lacked subtype; others had relapsing-remitting, secondary progressive or progressive-relapsing disease. Study-wide findings and caveats: The normalized Chao1 diversity of multiple sclerosis patients was significantly lower than that of controls. Included in a set of roughly 5 TRBV segments more frequent in patients than controls were TRBV5-6, TRBV5-1 and TRBV20-1.

V lost 3 bases and J lost 9; bases outside the gene matches: 8. This CDR3 is built from 15 residues. Per germline, CDR1 LGHNA and CDR2 YSLEER. Unique molecular identifiers were built into the TCR beta cDNA libraries. TCRdb ran MiXCR on the PCR reads and lists one entry per CDR3 protein. The sample lists about 460,000 distinct CDR3 sequences, around 40% occurring once. This clonotype was counted a single time. What it recognizes is unknown. The chain combines TRBV4-3 with TRBJ2-1, with 10 bases lining up with TRBD2. Specimen: blood. The origin of this receptor is a girl aged 10 to 17 with multiple sclerosis. For the CDR3, the DNA is TGCGCCAGCAGCCACCTAGCGGGAGATGCCCTTGAGCAGTTCTTC. Translating it yields CASSHLAGDALEQFF.